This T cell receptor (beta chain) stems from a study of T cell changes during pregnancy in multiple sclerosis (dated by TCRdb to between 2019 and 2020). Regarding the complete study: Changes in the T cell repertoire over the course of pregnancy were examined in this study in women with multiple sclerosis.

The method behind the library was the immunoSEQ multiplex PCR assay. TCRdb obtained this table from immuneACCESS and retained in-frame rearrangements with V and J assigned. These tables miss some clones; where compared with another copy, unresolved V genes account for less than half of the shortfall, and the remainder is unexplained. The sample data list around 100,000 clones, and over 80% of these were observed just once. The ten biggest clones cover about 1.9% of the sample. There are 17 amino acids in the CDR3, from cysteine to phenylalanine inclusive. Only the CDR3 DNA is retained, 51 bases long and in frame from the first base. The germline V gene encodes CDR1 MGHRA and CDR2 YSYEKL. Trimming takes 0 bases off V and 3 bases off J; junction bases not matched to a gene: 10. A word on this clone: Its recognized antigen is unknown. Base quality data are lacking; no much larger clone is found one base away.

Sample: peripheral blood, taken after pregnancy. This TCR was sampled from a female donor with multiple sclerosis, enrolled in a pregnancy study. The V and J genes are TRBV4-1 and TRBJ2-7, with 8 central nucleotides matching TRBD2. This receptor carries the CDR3 CASSQDETVRGDYEQYF. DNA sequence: TGCGCCAGCAGCCAAGATGAGACGGTGCGGGGGGACTACGAGCAGTACTTC.